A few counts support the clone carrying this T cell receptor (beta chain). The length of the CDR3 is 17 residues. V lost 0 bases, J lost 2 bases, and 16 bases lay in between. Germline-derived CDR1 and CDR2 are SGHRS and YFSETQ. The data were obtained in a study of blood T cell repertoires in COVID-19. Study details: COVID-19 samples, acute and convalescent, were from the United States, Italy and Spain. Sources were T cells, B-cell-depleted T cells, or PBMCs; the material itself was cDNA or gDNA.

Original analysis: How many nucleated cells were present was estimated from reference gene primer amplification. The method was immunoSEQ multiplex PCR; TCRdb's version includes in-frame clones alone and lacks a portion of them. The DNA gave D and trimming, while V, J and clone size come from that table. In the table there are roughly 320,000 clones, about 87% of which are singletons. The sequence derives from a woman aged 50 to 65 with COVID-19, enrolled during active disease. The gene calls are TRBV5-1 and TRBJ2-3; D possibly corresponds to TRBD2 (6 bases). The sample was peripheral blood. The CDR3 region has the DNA TGCGCCAGCAGCTTGGGACTAGGGGTGGGATACACAGATACGCAGTATTTT. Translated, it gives CASSLGLGVGYTDTQYF.